The next 6 T cell receptor beta chains were all read from a single sample in a study of identical twins (dated by TCRdb to about 2016). The library was produced with 5' RACE. Instrument on record: Illumina HiSeq 2000. Using fastp trimming at Q25 and MiXCR clonotype assembly, TCRdb reanalyzed the public sequencing data and kept in-frame beta chains. A single entry per CDR3 protein holds the most common genes and DNA from its merged rows. This sample holds 450,000 to 600,000 distinct CDR3 sequences; 20% to 25% were observed only once. 0.4% to 0.6% of the sample lies in the top ten. These data were also reused for a study on yellow fever vaccine responses in identical twins.

The specimen was CD4+ T cells sorted from blood. These receptor sequences come from a woman aged 18-29 years in good health.

This clonotype has a handful of counts. V is TRBV15 and J is TRBJ2-5, with D possibly being TRBD1 (6 bases). The V end lost 3 bases, the J end lost 2 bases, and 13 bases lay between the germline ends. Germline assignment: CDR1 LNHNV and CDR2 YYDKDF (reference sequence). CDR3 length equals 15 residues. The CDR3 DNA reads as TGTGCCACCAGCAGGGGAATGACAGGTCAAGAGACCCAGTACTTC. Protein sequence: CATSRGMTGQETQYF.

This clonotype was detected a few times. The chain combines TRBV7-9 with TRBJ2-5; D is perhaps TRBD1 (7 bases). Germline V CDR1 and CDR2: SEHNR, FQNEAQ (reference sequence). Trimming shortened V by 5 bases and J by 5 bases, and 15 bases separated the two germline ends. This CDR3 is built from 14 residues. The DNA of the CDR3 is TGTGCCAGCAGCCTTAAGACAGGGAGGGAGACCCAGTACTTC. The encoded protein is CASSLKTGRETQYF.

The rearrangement uses TRBV4-1 and TRBJ2-3; 8 nucleotides line up with TRBD2. Unmatched junction bases numbered 8, after V lost 5 bases and J lost 4 bases. This CDR3 region has 15 residues. Germline V gene lookup returns CDR1 MGHRA and CDR2 YSYEKL. The CDR3 DNA is TGCGCCAGCAGCGAAGGACTAGCAAGGGCAGATACGCAGTATTTT. Translation gives CASSEGLARADTQYF.

The chain combines TRBV12-3 or TRBV12-4 with TRBJ2-3; D perhaps matches TRBD1 (6 bases). The V and J ends lost 3 bases and 3 bases respectively, with 13 bases between them. CDR3 length equals 15 residues. This CDR3 reads CASSFGQSLTDTQYF. As DNA, the CDR3 is TGTGCCAGCAGTTTTGGACAGTCGCTGACAGATACGCAGTATTTT.

In its sample, this clonotype was seen a few times. The chain employs TRBV7-2 and TRBJ2-5, with D perhaps TRBD1 (5 bases). V lost 5 bases and J 3 bases, leaving 16 bases between the germline ends. CDR3 size: 15 residues. Germline V gene data show CDR1 as SGHTA and CDR2 as FQGNSA. CDR3 sequence: CASSNPGARKETQYF. The DNA for the CDR3 is TGTGCCAGCAGCAACCCTGGGGCGCGGAAAGAGACCCAGTACTTC. The entire variable domain, with the rest obtained from reference TRBV7-2 and TRBJ2-5, is as follows: GAGVSQSPSNKVTEKGKDVELRCDPISGHTALYWYRQSLGQGLEFLIYFQGNSAPDKSGLPSDRFSAERTGGSVSTLTIQRTQQEDSAVYLCASSNPGARKETQYFGPGTRLLVL.

The chain has TRBV12-5 and TRBJ2-2; D gene ambiguous. The CDR3 contains 15 residues. The V and J ends lost 6 bases and 1 base respectively, with 12 bases between them. Per the germline V gene, CDR1 is LGHNT and CDR2 is FRNRAP. The CDR3 nucleotides read TGTGCTAGTGGGACCGGGCTCCTGAACACCGGGGAGCTGTTTTTT. Amino acid sequence: CASGTGLLNTGELFF. The whole variable domain, filled in from reference TRBV12-5 and TRBJ2-2, reads DARVTQTPRHKVTEMGQEVTMRCQPILGHNTVFWYRQTMMQGLELLAYFRNRAPLDDSGMPKDRFSAEMPDATLATLKIQPSEPRDSAVYFCASGTGLLNTGELFFGEGSRLTVL.